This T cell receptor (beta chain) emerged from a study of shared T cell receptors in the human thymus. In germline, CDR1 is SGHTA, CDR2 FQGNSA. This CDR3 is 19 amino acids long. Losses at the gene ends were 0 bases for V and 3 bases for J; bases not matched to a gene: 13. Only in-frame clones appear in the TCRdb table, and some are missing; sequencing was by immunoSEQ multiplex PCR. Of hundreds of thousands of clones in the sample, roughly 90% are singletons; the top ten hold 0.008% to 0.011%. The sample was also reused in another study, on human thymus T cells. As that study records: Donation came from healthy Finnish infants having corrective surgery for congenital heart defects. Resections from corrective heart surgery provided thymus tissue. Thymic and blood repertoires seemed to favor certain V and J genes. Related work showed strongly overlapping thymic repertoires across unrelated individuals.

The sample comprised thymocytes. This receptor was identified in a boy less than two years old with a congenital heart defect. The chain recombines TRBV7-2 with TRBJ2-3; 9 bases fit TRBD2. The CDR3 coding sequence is TGTGCCAGCAGCTTAGCGAGGGGTTCCCAGCGGGAGGCAACAGATACGCAGTATTTT. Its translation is CASSLARGSQREATDTQYF.